This T cell receptor (beta chain) was captured by sequencing in a study of blood T cell repertoires in COVID-19. Overall study context: The analysed material was cDNA or gDNA that came from T cells, B-cell-depleted T cells, or PBMCs.

TCRdb keeps only in-frame clones here, not all; method: immunoSEQ multiplex PCR. Among 200,000 to 300,000 clones listed, more than 80% were seen once. The CDR3 covers 17 residues. CDR1 is KGHSH and CDR2 is LQKENI in the germline V gene. Losses at the gene ends were 4 bases for V and 4 bases for J; bases not matched to a gene: 15. This sequence was found in a middle-aged woman with acute or convalescent COVID-19. The specimen sequenced was peripheral blood. J is TRBJ1-2 and V is TRBV18; 7 positions match TRBD1. The CDR3 spells CASSLLTSTGLPYGYTF. DNA of the CDR3: TGTGCCAGCTCACTACTTACATCGACAGGGCTACCCTATGGCTACACCTTC.